The sequence of this T cell receptor beta chain was determined in a study of T cells after yellow fever vaccination. General study findings and limits: Post-booster reappearance was seen for most primary-vaccination clones (roughly 97% CD4, 75% to 90% CD8). The secondary response was weaker but peaked faster, day 5 versus 15.

The V and J ends lost 3 bases and 4 bases respectively, with 15 bases between them. The CDR3 totals 15 residues. In germline, CDR1 is MNHEY, CDR2 SMNVEV (reference sequence). A note on this clonotype: Its specificity is unknown.

UMIs and a universal primer site were added when TCR cDNA was made by 5'RACE template switching. TCRdb itself ran the 5' RACE reads through MiXCR, one entry per CDR3 protein. In the table there are under 600,000 distinct CDR3 sequences, less than 25% of which are singletons. The receptor's source is a man between 18 and 29 years old who received the YFV17D yellow fever vaccine. The source was PBMCs, collected approximately 22 days after the first yellow fever vaccination. The genes are TRBV27 and TRBJ1-1; TRBD1 is a possible D gene (5 bases). The CDR3 is CASSFLEGTATEAFF. The DNA of the CDR3 is TGTGCCAGCAGTTTTCTCGAAGGGACGGCCACTGAAGCTTTCTTT.